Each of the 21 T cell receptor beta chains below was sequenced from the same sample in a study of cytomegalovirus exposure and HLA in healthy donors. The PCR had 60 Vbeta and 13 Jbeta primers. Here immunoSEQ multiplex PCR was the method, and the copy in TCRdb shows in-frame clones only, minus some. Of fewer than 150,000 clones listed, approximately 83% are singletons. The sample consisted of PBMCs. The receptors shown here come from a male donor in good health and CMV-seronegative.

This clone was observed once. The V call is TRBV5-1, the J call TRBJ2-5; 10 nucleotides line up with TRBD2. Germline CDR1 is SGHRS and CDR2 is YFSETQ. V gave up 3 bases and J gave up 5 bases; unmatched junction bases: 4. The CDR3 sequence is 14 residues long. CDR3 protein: CASSSSGSWETQYF. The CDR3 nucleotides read TGCGCCAGCAGCTCTAGCGGGAGCTGGGAGACCCAGTACTTC.

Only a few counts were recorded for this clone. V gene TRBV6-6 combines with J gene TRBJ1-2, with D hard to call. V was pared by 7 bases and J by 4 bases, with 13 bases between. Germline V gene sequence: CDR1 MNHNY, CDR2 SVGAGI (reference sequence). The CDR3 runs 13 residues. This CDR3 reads CASILREGYGYTF. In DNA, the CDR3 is TGTGCCAGCATCCTTCGGGAGGGCTATGGCTACACCTTC.

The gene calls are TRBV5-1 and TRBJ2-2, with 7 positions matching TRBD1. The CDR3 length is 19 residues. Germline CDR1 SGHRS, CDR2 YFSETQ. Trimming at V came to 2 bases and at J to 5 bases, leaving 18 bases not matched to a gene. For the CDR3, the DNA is TGCGCCAGCAGCTTTAAAGGTGGGAAGACAGGGCGGTGGACCGGGGAGCTGTTTTTT. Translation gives CASSFKGGKTGRWTGELFF.

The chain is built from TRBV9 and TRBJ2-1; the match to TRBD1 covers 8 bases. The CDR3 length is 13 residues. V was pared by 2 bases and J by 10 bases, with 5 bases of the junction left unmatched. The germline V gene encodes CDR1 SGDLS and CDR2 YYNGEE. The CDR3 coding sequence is TGTGCCAGCAGCGTGGACCCAGGGGGCGAGCAGTTCTTC. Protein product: CASSVDPGGEQFF.

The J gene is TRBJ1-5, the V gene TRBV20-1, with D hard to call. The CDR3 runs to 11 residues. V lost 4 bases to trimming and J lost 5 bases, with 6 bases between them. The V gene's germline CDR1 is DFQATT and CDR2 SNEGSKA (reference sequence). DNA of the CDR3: TGCAGTGCTATCTACGATCAGCCCCAGCATTTT. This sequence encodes CSAIYDQPQHF.

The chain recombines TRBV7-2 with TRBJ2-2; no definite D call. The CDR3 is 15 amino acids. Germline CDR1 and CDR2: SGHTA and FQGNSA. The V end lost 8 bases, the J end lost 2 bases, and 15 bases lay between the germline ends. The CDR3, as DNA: TGTGCCAGCTCGCGGTCCGAATTCAACACCGGGGAGCTGTTTTTT. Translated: CASSRSEFNTGELFF. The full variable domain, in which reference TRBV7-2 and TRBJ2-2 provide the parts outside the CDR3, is GAGVSQSPSNKVTEKGKDVELRCDPISGHTALYWYRQSLGQGLEFLIYFQGNSAPDKSGLPSDRFSAERTGGSVSTLTIQRTQQEDSAVYLCASSRSEFNTGELFFGEGSRLTVL.

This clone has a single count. The CDR3 DNA follows: TGTGCCAGCAGTTTCCTGTTGGAGCAGTTCTTC. It specifies CASSFLLEQFF. The gene calls are TRBV27 and TRBJ2-1; D uncertain. The CDR3 has 11 amino acids. Germline V gene data show CDR1 as MNHEY and CDR2 as SMNVEV (reference sequence). Trimming cost V 3 bases and J 10 bases, with 7 bases left between them.

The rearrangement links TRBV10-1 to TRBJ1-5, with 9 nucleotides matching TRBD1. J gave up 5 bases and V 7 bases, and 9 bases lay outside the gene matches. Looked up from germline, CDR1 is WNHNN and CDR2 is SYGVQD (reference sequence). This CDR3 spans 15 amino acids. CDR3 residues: CASTRRDRDDQPQHF. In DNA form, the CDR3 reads TGCGCCAGCACTCGCCGGGACAGGGACGATCAGCCCCAGCATTTT.

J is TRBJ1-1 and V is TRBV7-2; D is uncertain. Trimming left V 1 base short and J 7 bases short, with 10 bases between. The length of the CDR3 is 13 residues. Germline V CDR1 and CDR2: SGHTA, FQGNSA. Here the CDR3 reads CASSLGLRDEAFF. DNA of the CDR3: TGTGCCAGCAGCTTAGGGCTGAGGGATGAAGCTTTCTTT. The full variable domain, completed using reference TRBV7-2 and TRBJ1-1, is GAGVSQSPSNKVTEKGKDVELRCDPISGHTALYWYRQSLGQGLEFLIYFQGNSAPDKSGLPSDRFSAERTGGSVSTLTIQRTQQEDSAVYLCASSLGLRDEAFFGQGTRLTVV.

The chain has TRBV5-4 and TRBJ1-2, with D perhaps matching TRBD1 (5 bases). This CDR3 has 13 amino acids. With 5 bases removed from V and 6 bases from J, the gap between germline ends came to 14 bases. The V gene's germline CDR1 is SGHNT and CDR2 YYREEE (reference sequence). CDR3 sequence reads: CASSPRQLNGYTF. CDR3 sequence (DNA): TGTGCCAGCAGTCCTAGACAGCTCAATGGCTACACCTTC.

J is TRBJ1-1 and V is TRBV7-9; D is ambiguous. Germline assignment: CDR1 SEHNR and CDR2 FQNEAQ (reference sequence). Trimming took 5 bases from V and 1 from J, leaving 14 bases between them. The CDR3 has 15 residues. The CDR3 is CASSTYPGGNTEAFF. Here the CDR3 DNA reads TGTGCCAGCAGCACCTATCCCGGAGGGAACACTGAAGCTTTCTTT.

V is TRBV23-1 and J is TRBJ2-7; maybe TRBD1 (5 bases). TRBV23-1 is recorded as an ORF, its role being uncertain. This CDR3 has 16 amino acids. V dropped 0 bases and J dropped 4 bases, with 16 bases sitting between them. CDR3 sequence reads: CASSQSCGLRGYEQYF. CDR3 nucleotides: TGCGCCAGCAGTCAATCTTGTGGCTTAAGGGGATACGAGCAGTACTTC.

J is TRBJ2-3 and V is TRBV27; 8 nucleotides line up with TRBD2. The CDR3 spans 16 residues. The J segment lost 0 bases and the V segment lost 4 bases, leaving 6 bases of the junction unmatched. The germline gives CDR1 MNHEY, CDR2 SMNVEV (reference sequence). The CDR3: CASSYLSGVSTDTQYF. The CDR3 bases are TGTGCCAGCAGTTATCTTAGCGGGGTGAGCACAGATACGCAGTATTTT.

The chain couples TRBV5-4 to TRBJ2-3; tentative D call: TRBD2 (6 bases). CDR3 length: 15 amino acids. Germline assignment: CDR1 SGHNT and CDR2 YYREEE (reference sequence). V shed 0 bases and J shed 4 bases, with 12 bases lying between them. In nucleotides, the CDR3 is TGTGCCAGCAGCTTGGCGGGAGCCGGCGCAGATACGCAGTATTTT. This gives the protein CASSLAGAGADTQYF.

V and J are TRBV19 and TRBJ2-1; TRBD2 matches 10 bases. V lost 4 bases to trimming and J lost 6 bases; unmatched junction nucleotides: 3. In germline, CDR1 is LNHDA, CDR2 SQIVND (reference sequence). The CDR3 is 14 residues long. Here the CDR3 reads CASSTSGGPNEQFF. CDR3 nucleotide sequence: TGTGCCAGTAGTACTAGCGGGGGACCCAATGAGCAGTTCTTC.

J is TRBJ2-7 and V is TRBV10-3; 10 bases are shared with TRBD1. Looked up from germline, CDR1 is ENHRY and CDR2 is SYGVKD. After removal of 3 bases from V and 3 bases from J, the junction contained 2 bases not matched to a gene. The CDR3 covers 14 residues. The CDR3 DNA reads TGTGCCATCAGTGACGGGACAGGGGTCTACGAGCAGTACTTC. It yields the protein CAISDGTGVYEQYF.

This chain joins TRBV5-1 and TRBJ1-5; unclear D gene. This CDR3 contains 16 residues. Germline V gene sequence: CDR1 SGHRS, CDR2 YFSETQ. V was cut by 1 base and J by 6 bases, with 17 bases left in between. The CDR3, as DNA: TGCGCCAGCAGCTTGAGTGGGCCCGGGGTGGGTCAGCCCCAGCATTTT. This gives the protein CASSLSGPGVGQPQHF. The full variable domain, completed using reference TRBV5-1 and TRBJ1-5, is KAGVTQTPRYLIKTRGQQVTLSCSPISGHRSVSWYQQTPGQGLQFLFEYFSETQRNKGNFPGRFSGRQFSNSRSEMNVSTLELGDSALYLCASSLSGPGVGQPQHFGDGTRLSIL.

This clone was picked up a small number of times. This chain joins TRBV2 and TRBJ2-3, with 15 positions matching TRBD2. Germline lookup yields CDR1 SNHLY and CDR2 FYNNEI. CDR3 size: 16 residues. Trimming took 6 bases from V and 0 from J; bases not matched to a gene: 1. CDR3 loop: CASSGLAGGSTDTQYF. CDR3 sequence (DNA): TGTGCCAGCAGCGGACTAGCGGGAGGGAGCACAGATACGCAGTATTTT. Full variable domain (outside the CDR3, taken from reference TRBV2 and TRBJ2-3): EPEVTQTPSHQVTQMGQEVILRCVPISNHLYFYWYRQILGQKVEFLVSFYNNEISEKSEIFDDQFSVERPDGSNFTLKIRSTKLEDSAMYFCASSGLAGGSTDTQYFGPGTRLTVL.

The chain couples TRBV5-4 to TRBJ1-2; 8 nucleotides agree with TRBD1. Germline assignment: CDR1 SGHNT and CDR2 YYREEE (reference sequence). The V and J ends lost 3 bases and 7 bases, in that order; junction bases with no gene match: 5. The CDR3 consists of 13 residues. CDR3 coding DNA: TGTGCCAGCAGCTGGGGACAGGAAGGTGGCTACACCTTC. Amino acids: CASSWGQEGGYTF.

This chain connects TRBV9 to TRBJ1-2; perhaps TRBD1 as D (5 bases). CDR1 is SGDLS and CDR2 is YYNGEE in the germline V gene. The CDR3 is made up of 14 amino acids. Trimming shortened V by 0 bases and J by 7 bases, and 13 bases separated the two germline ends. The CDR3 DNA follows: TGTGCCAGCAGCGTAGCTGGGGGGGTAGGTGGCTACACCTTC. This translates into CASSVAGGVGGYTF. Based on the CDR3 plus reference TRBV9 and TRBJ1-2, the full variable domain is DSGVTQTPKHLITATGQRVTLRCSPRSGDLSVYWYQQSLDQGLQFLIQYYNGEERAKGNILERFSAQQFPDLHSELNLSSLELGDSALYFCASSVAGGVGGYTFGSGTRLTVV.

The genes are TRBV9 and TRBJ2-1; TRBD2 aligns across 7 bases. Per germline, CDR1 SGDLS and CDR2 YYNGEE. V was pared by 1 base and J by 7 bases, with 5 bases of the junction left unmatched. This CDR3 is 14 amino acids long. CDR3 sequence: CASSVWSGDNEQFF. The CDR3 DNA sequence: TGTGCCAGCAGCGTATGGAGCGGGGATAATGAGCAGTTCTTC.